This TCR beta chain comes out of a study of molecular identifiers for immune sequencing clone quantification. Whole-study findings and limits: Over 97% of CMV-specific effector molecules, but under 1% of naive ones, were in clones above 20 copies.

CDR3 length equals 14 residues. V was trimmed by 1 base and J by 5 bases, leaving 14 bases between them. Germline loops: CDR1 DFQATT, CDR2 SNEGSKA (reference sequence). Notes on this clonotype: Its antigen is currently unknown.

One entry per CDR3 protein results from TCRdb running MiXCR on the PCR reads. The sample gives over 300,000 distinct CDR3 sequences, 24% of which show up once; around 0.76% is in the top ten. Libraries from naive CD8 cells were generated from roughly 18,000 to 920,000 sorted cells (with 10%, 30% or 50% RNA). Sorting captured naive CD8 T cells as CD8+CD4-CCR7+CD45RA+. Sequencing was performed on naive CD8+ T cells from blood, with Jurkat cell RNA spiked in. Subset here: FACS-sorted CD8+CD4-CCR7+CD45RA+ naive T cells. This TCR came from a human donor in good health. Some libraries in this study had Jurkat cell RNA spiked in. The chain links TRBV20-1 to TRBJ2-5, with D possibly matching TRBD2 (6 bases). CDR3 coding DNA: TGCAGTGCTAGAGCAAGCGGGCAGGTCGAGACCCAGTACTTC. It yields the protein CSARASGQVETQYF.